This T cell receptor beta chain was identified in a study of T cells after yellow fever vaccination (dated by TCRdb to between 2018 and 2021). A note on the overall study: The SMART-Seq v4 Ultra Low Input RNA kit was used to prepare libraries from fractions with low cell numbers. The cohort comprised two healthy male donors, one aged 18 to 30 and one aged 30 to 39 years. Blood was collected at multiple timepoints before and after primary and secondary immunization, and bulk PBMC replicates and cell subsets were isolated. To follow T-cell clones before and after both primary and booster YFV17D yellow fever vaccination, bulk TCR alpha and beta repertoires underwent longitudinal sequencing.

The reads were generated on an Illumina NovaSeq 6000. TCR cDNA was made using 5'RACE template switching, a step that added a universal primer site and unique molecular identifiers. Priming of cDNA synthesis was performed from both the TCR alpha and TCR beta constant segments. Libraries were amplified in two PCR steps, with sample barcodes and sequencing adapters added in the second step. Libraries were sequenced on Illumina HiSeq 2500 (2x100 bp) or NovaSeq (2x150 bp). The original methods were these. Reads were demultiplexed and collapsed into UMI consensus sequences with MIGEC, and V(D)J alignment was performed with MiXCR. Using edgeR on replicate PBMC samples, clonotypes were called vaccine-responding if FDR was below 0.01 and the log2 fold change was above 5 up to day 15. Each bulk clonotype received a CD4 or CD8 identity based on whether the sequenced CD4 or CD8 repertoire contained that clonotype at higher abundance. In TCRdb, the public reads were trimmed at Q25 with fastp and aligned with MiXCR, with productive beta chains retained. Rows merge per CDR3 protein into single entries with the most common DNA and genes. These V and J calls derive from TCRdb rather than the authors' analysis. The sample table holds a few hundred thousand distinct CDR3 sequences, of which roughly 3.5% were seen once. Clones ranked in the top ten supply around a quarter of the sample.

Results and caveats for the whole study, not just this receptor: A small fraction of clonotypes appeared in both the CD4 and CD8 compartments, likely as a result of convergent recombination. The secondary T-cell response was weaker than the primary response but faster, peaking on day 5 instead of day 15. Most clones expanded after primary vaccination (around 97% of CD4 and roughly 90% of CD8) were re-detected after the booster, suggesting that broad memory maintenance occurred. Computational filtering was needed because FACS-sorted repertoires could contain abundant contaminating clonotypes from the bulk population. Because the study included only two donors, the extent to which the findings can be generalized is limited.

Taken with the paper, the label for treatment or condition translates to: live attenuated yellow fever vaccine strain. At each blood-draw timepoint, two biological replicates of bulk PBMCs were collected. PBMCs were isolated from peripheral blood using a standard Ficoll-Paque protocol. TriZol was used to extract RNA from bulk PBMCs, from CD4 and CD8 fractions, and from dextramer-positive and dextramer-negative fractions. Of note for this clonotype: No antigen is known for it. The sample holds no much larger clone one base away, and base qualities are not on file.

The CDR3 has 14 amino acids, counting the end cysteine and phenylalanine. The sequence is cut down to CDR3 DNA, 42 bases in frame from base 1. The germline V gene yields MNHEY for CDR1 and SVGAGI for CDR2. From V the trimming removes 5 bases and from J it removes 14 bases, while the gene matches leave 16 bases of the junction unaccounted for. The sequence derives from a young man who received the YFV17D yellow fever vaccine. The sample in question was PBMCs, obtained on the day of the yellow fever booster vaccination. The chain was built from TRBV6-5 and TRBJ1-2, and 8 junctional nucleotides match TRBD1. The base sequence is TGTGCCAGCAGTCCCCGGGACAGGCCCGCTGGAGGTACCTTC. This yields the protein CASSPRDRPAGGTF.